Listed below are T cell receptor beta chains from one sample, sequenced in a study of T-cell memory formation after mild COVID-19. In TCRdb, the 5' RACE reads were re-called with MiXCR into one record per CDR3 protein. The sample has roughly 140,000 distinct CDR3 sequences, 11% to 15% seen once; the top ten hold 25% to 30%. The sample was PBMCs or a T cell subset sorted from them (not recorded which). These TCRs come from an adult woman who had mild COVID-19 (a few samples of this study predate the infection). Cell type and time point are not known. Both conserved end residues are part of each CDR3. Each record gives: clone size, D gene, V gene, J gene, CDR3 protein, CDR3 DNA. The D gene is left open where the match is weak. Only part of the rows carry a size: once, few, many, or a class if the clone is expanded.

NA,TRBD2,TRBV12-3/TRBV12-4,TRBJ2-5,CASSLASGTETQYF,TGTGCCAGCTCCCTTGCTAGCGGGACGGAGACCCAGTACTTC
NA,TRBD2,TRBV6-5,TRBJ2-1,CASGVGREYGNEQFF,TGTGCCAGCGGAGTCGGGCGGGAGTACGGCAATGAGCAGTTCTTC
many,NA,TRBV6-5,TRBJ1-5,CASSNRFNQPQHF,TGTGCCAGCAGCAACAGGTTCAATCAGCCCCAGCATTTT
NA,TRBD2,TRBV20-1,TRBJ2-1,CSASASGRVNEQFF,TGCAGTGCTAGTGCCAGCGGGAGAGTCAATGAGCAGTTCTTC
few,NA,TRBV20-1,TRBJ1-1,CSARDGNTEAFF,TGCAGTGCTAGGGATGGGAACACTGAAGCTTTCTTT
NA,NA,TRBV24-1,TRBJ2-1,CATSDLRHGNEQFF,TGTGCCACCAGTGATTTGCGTCATGGCAATGAGCAGTTCTTC
NA,TRBD1,TRBV4-1,TRBJ2-1,CASSQEGTGAYNEQFF,TGCGCCAGCAGCCAAGAAGGGACAGGGGCCTACAATGAGCAGTTCTTC
few,NA,TRBV12-3/TRBV12-4,TRBJ1-1,CATEGTLNTEAFF,TGTGCCACCGAGGGCACGTTGAACACTGAAGCTTTCTTT
few,NA,TRBV6-5,TRBJ1-2,CASSKTNRGYTF,TGTGCCAGCAGCAAAACTAACCGTGGCTACACCTTC
NA,NA,TRBV28,TRBJ2-7,CASSLSYRPGDEQYF,TGTGCCAGCAGTTTATCTTACAGGCCGGGGGACGAGCAGTACTTC
few,NA,TRBV11-2,TRBJ2-7,CASRQGTETYEQYF,TGTGCCAGCAGACAAGGGACGGAAACCTACGAGCAGTACTTC
NA,NA,TRBV4-3,TRBJ1-1,CASSQDWRGNTEAFF,TGCGCCAGCAGCCAAGATTGGAGGGGGAACACTGAAGCTTTCTTT
few,TRBD2,TRBV20-1,TRBJ2-3,CSARGTSGRTDTQYF,TGCAGTGCTAGGGGGACTAGCGGTCGCACAGATACGCAGTATTTT
few,NA,TRBV9,TRBJ1-1,CASSGPGNTEAFF,TGTGCCAGCAGCGGTCCTGGGAACACTGAAGCTTTCTTT
few,TRBD2,TRBV5-5,TRBJ2-1,CASSLLVTSGRRRDEQFF,TGTGCCAGCAGCTTGTTAGTTACTAGCGGGAGAAGACGTGACGAGCAGTTCTTC
few,NA,TRBV4-1,TRBJ2-7,CASRPTVQDLLGEQYF,TGCGCCAGCAGACCAACCGTACAGGATCTTCTAGGGGAGCAGTACTTC
NA,NA,TRBV7-9,TRBJ1-3,CASSPSRRRSGNTIYF,TGTGCCAGCAGCCCCAGTCGACGGCGCTCTGGAAACACCATATATTTT
NA,NA,TRBV12-3/TRBV12-4,TRBJ1-2,CASSPQDRNYGYTF,TGTGCCAGCAGCCCACAAGACAGAAACTATGGCTACACCTTC
NA,TRBD1,TRBV7-8,TRBJ1-2,CASSFRTDRGHGYTF,TGTGCCAGCAGCTTCCGCACGGACAGGGGTCATGGCTACACCTTC
few,NA,TRBV9,TRBJ1-2,CASSADRENYGYTF,TGTGCCAGCAGCGCGGACAGAGAAAACTATGGCTACACCTTC
NA,NA,TRBV9,TRBJ2-1,CASSVGAYNEQFF,TGTGCCAGCAGCGTAGGGGCTTACAATGAGCAGTTCTTC
few,NA,TRBV7-2,TRBJ2-1,CASSLVYEQFF,TGTGCCAGCAGCTTAGTTTATGAGCAGTTCTTC
many,TRBD1,TRBV7-6,TRBJ2-2,CASSPFLGQSLLGELFF,TGTGCCAGCAGCCCATTCCTGGGACAGAGTTTGTTAGGGGAGCTGTTTTTT
NA,TRBD1,TRBV7-9,TRBJ1-1,CASSPGQAYVMNTEAFF,TGTGCCAGCAGCCCCGGACAGGCGTACGTTATGAACACTGAAGCTTTCTTT
few,NA,TRBV24-1,TRBJ2-1,CATSVIHGNEQFF,TGTGCCACCAGTGTCATACATGGGAATGAGCAGTTCTTC
NA,TRBD2,TRBV3-1,TRBJ2-1,CASSQEGGFSSYNEQFF,TGTGCCAGCAGCCAAGAGGGGGGGTTTAGCTCCTACAATGAGCAGTTCTTC
NA,NA,TRBV11-3,TRBJ2-3,CASSLVDLDTQYF,TGTGCCAGCAGCTTAGTTGACCTAGATACGCAGTATTTT
NA,NA,TRBV7-9,TRBJ2-1,CASSYTPHEQFF,TGTGCCAGCAGTTACACCCCCCATGAGCAGTTCTTC
few,NA,TRBV4-1,TRBJ2-3,CASSQDRDFYTDTQYF,TGCGCCAGCAGCCAAGACCGGGACTTTTACACAGATACGCAGTATTTT
few,TRBD1,TRBV7-9,TRBJ1-5,CASSTRQGDDQPQHF,TGTGCCAGCAGCACTCGACAGGGTGACGATCAGCCCCAGCATTTT
few,TRBD2,TRBV12-3/TRBV12-4,TRBJ2-1,CASTQTSGGADEQFF,TGTGCCAGCACCCAGACTAGCGGGGGGGCCGATGAGCAGTTCTTC
NA,NA,TRBV9,TRBJ2-6,CASSGSGANVLTF,TGTGCCAGCAGCGGGTCTGGGGCCAACGTCCTGACTTTC
few,NA,TRBV6-2/TRBV6-3,TRBJ2-1,CASSFGYSYNEQFF,TGTGCCAGCAGTTTCGGATACTCCTACAATGAGCAGTTCTTC
NA,TRBD2,TRBV5-4,TRBJ2-1,CASSLGREVVYNEQFF,TGTGCCAGCAGCTTGGGGCGGGAGGTAGTCTACAATGAGCAGTTCTTC
few,NA,TRBV12-3/TRBV12-4,TRBJ2-7,CASTHGIAYEQYF,TGTGCCAGCACACACGGGATAGCCTACGAGCAGTACTTC
many,NA,TRBV5-5,TRBJ1-3,CASSTSRDSGNTIYF,TGTGCCAGCAGCACCAGCCGGGACTCTGGAAACACCATATATTTT
NA,NA,TRBV5-1,TRBJ2-6,CASSWDTEQYSGANVLTF,TGCGCCAGCAGCTGGGACACAGAACAATATTCTGGGGCCAACGTCCTGACTTTC
few,NA,TRBV6-6,TRBJ2-6,CASSSPAPKTGANVLTF,TGTGCCAGCAGCTCTCCTGCTCCAAAGACGGGGGCCAACGTCCTGACTTTC
NA,NA,TRBV10-3,TRBJ2-3,CAISALSTGSRRTDTQYF,TGTGCCATCAGCGCCCTGAGCACAGGGAGCCGTCGAACAGATACGCAGTATTTT
NA,NA,TRBV2,TRBJ2-7,CASSPVPYEQYF,TGTGCCAGCAGCCCTGTCCCCTACGAGCAGTACTTC
NA,TRBD1,TRBV7-9,TRBJ2-2,CASSRTGGSAELFF,TGTGCCAGCAGCCGCACAGGGGGATCCGCGGAGCTGTTTTTT
NA,NA,TRBV2,TRBJ2-7,CASSEIPGYEQYF,TGTGCCAGCAGTGAAATCCCTGGCTACGAGCAGTACTTC
NA,TRBD2,TRBV12-3/TRBV12-4,TRBJ2-6,CASSPPRSSGSEGANVLTF,TGTGCCAGCAGCCCTCCAAGGAGTAGCGGGAGTGAAGGGGCCAACGTCCTGACTTTC
NA,NA,TRBV7-2,TRBJ2-4,CASSHLEGRLKNIQYF,TGTGCCAGCAGCCACCTGGAGGGTAGGCTTAAAAACATTCAGTACTTC
NA,TRBD2,TRBV12-3/TRBV12-4,TRBJ2-7,CASSFSGLARDEQYF,TGTGCCAGCAGTTTCTCGGGACTAGCGCGAGACGAGCAGTACTTC
many,NA,TRBV7-6,TRBJ1-1,CASSSSGTEAFF,TGTGCCAGCAGCTCCTCGGGCACTGAAGCTTTCTTT
NA,NA,TRBV2,TRBJ2-1,CASSYTGNEQFF,TGTGCCAGCAGCTACACAGGCAATGAGCAGTTCTTC
few,NA,TRBV7-9,TRBJ2-6,CASSPVGSEGSGANVLTF,TGTGCCAGCAGCCCGGTGGGGTCGGAGGGATCTGGGGCCAACGTCCTGACTTTC
NA,TRBD1,TRBV25-1,TRBJ2-7,CASSVLTGDEQYF,TGTGCCAGCAGTGTTCTCACAGGGGATGAGCAGTACTTC
few,NA,TRBV6-1,TRBJ1-6,CASSASGDNSPLHF,TGTGCCAGCAGTGCGAGTGGGGATAATTCACCCCTCCACTTT
few,TRBD1,TRBV4-1,TRBJ2-3,CASSQERTGGPDTQYF,TGCGCCAGCAGCCAAGAGAGGACAGGGGGCCCAGATACGCAGTATTTT
NA,NA,TRBV20-1,TRBJ2-3,CSATARDVSTDTQYF,TGCAGTGCAACCGCACGGGACGTAAGCACAGATACGCAGTATTTT
few,TRBD1,TRBV11-2,TRBJ2-7,CASSPPTGGYEQYF,TGTGCCAGCAGCCCGCCGACAGGGGGCTACGAGCAGTACTTC
NA,TRBD1,TRBV27,TRBJ2-7,CASRERQGRPYEQYF,TGTGCCAGCAGAGAGAGACAGGGCCGACCCTACGAGCAGTACTTC
few,NA,TRBV5-6,TRBJ2-7,CASSLGGTNYEQYF,TGTGCCAGCAGCTTGGGCGGAACAAACTACGAGCAGTACTTC